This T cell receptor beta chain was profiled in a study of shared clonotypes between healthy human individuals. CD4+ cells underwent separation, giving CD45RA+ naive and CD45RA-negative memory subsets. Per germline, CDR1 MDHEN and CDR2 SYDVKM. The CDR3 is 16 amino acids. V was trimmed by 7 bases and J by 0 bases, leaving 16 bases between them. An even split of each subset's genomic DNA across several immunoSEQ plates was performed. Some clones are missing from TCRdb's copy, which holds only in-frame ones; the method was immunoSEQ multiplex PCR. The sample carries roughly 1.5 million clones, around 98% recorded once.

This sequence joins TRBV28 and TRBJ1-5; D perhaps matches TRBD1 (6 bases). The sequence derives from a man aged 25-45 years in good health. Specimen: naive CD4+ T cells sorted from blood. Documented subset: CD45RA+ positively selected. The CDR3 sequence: CASTYSKGGSNQPQHF. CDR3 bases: TGTGCCAGCACCTATAGTAAGGGGGGTAGCAATCAGCCCCAGCATTTT.